This T cell receptor beta chain was sequenced in a study of blood T cell repertoires in COVID-19. Trimming removed 3 bases at V and 3 bases at J, with 11 bases between. CDR3 length equals 15 residues. Per the germline V gene, CDR1 is KGHSH and CDR2 is LQKENI. Produced via immunoSEQ multiplex PCR; TCRdb's table is partial and in-frame only. The sample has hundreds of thousands of clones, 88% seen once. Source material: PBMCs or T cells enriched from blood (not recorded which). The sequence was collected from a woman between 40 and 55 years old with acute COVID-19. This chain links TRBV18 with TRBJ1-4; a weak D match, TRBD1 (5 bases). The CDR3 spells CASSPEDSPNEKLFF. In nucleotides, the CDR3 is TGTGCCAGCTCACCCGAAGACAGTCCTAATGAAAAACTGTTTTTT.